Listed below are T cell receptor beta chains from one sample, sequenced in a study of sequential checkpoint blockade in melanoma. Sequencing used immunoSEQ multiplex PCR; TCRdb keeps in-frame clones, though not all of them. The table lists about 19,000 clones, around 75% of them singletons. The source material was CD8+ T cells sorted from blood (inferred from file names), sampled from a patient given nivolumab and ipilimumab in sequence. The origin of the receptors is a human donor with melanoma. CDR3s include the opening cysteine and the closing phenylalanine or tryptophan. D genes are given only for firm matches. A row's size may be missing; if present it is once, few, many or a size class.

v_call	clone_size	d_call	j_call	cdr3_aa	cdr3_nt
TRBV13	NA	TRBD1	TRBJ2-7	CASSYQTGVVEQYF	TGTGCCAGCAGCTACCAGACAGGGGTGGTCGAGCAGTACTTC
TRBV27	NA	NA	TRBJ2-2	CASSYGTNTGELFF	TGTGCCAGCAGCTACGGGACTAACACCGGGGAGCTGTTTTTT
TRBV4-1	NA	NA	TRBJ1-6	CASSQTIYNSPLHF	TGCGCCAGCAGCCAGACAATCTATAATTCACCCCTCCACTTT
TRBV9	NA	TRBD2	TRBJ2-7	CASSVSSGAYEQYF	TGTGCCAGCAGCGTCTCTAGCGGAGCCTACGAGCAGTACTTC
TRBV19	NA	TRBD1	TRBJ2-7	CASSPSGGFNYEQYF	TGTGCCAGTAGTCCTTCAGGGGGATTTAATTACGAGCAGTACTTC
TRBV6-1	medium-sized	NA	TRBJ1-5	CASSEPGRLSKEPQHF	TGTGCCAGCAGTGAACCCGGGAGACTAAGTAAGGAACCCCAGCATTTT
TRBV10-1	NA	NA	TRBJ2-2	CASSEGLGGRDTGELFF	TGCGCCAGCAGTGAAGGCCTGGGGGGGCGAGACACCGGGGAGCTGTTTTTT
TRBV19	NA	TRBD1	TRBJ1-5	CASSAGQGAVEPQHF	TGTGCCAGTAGTGCGGGACAGGGGGCTGTGGAGCCCCAGCATTTT
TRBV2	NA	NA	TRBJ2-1	CASSEWGREQFF	TGTGCCAGCAGTGAGTGGGGGCGCGAGCAGTTCTTC
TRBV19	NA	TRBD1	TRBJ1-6	CATRDRGLNSPLHF	TGTGCCACAAGGGACAGGGGGTTAAATTCACCCCTCCACTTT
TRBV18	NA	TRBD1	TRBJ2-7	CASSHPGTGDYEQYF	TGTGCCAGCTCACATCCCGGGACAGGGGACTACGAGCAGTACTTC
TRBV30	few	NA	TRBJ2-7	CAWSGLGSYEQYF	TGTGCCTGGAGCGGACTGGGCTCCTACGAGCAGTACTTC
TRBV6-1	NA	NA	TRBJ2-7	CASSLWQGDEQYF	TGTGCCAGCAGTTTATGGCAGGGCGACGAGCAGTACTTC
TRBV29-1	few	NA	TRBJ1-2	CSVEDLTRERGHGYTF	TGCAGCGTTGAAGATCTTACCCGGGAACGAGGCCATGGCTACACCTTC
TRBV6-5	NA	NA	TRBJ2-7	CASSPGLGSSYEQYF	TGTGCCAGCAGTCCCGGACTGGGGAGCTCCTACGAGCAGTACTTC
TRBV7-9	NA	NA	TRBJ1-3	CASSDTASSGNTIYF	TGTGCCAGCTCTGACACGGCCAGCTCTGGAAACACCATATATTTT
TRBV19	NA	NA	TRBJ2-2	CASGSTSRAGELFF	TGTGCCAGTGGTTCAACTAGCCGGGCCGGGGAGCTGTTTTTT
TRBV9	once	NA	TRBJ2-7	CASSPHRVSYEQYF	TGTGCCAGCAGCCCTCATCGGGTCTCCTACGAGCAGTACTTC
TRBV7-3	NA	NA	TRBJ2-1	CASSLAGTGLNEQFF	TGTGCCAGCAGCTTGGCCGGGACCGGACTAAATGAGCAGTTCTTC
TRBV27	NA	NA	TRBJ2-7	CASSPQEGLYEQYF	TGTGCCAGCAGTCCACAAGAGGGCCTCTACGAGCAGTACTTC
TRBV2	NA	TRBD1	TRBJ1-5	CATGDRVNQPQHF	TGTGCCACCGGTGACAGGGTCAATCAGCCCCAGCATTTT
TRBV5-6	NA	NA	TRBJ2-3	CASSLSRGIGTDTQYF	TGTGCCAGCAGCTTGTCGAGGGGGATTGGCACAGATACGCAGTATTTT
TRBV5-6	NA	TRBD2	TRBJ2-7	CASSLGGLAGRSYEQYF	TGTGCCAGCAGCTTAGGGGGGCTAGCGGGACGCTCCTACGAGCAGTACTTC
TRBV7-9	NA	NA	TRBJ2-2	CASSFGTSLNTGELFF	TGTGCCAGCAGCTTTGGGACATCCCTGAACACCGGGGAGCTGTTTTTT
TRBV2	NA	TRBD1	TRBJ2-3	CASTEGQGFIDTQYF	TGTGCCAGCACCGAGGGACAGGGGTTTATAGATACGCAGTATTTT
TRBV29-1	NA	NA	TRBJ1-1	CSVVEARGDTEAFF	TGCAGCGTTGTTGAGGCCCGGGGGGACACTGAAGCTTTCTTT
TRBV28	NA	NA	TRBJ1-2	CASSFWGVGYGYTF	TGTGCCAGCAGTTTCTGGGGAGTTGGCTATGGCTACACCTTC
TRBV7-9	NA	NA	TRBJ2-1	CASSLRGTLEQFF	TGTGCCAGCAGCTTACGGGGTACGTTGGAGCAGTTCTTC
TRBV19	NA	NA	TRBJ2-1	CASSSSLGREQFF	TGTGCCAGTAGTTCAAGTTTGGGCAGAGAGCAGTTCTTC
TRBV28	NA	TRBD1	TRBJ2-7	CASRLQQGAAYEQYF	TGTGCCAGCAGGCTCCAGCAGGGGGCTGCCTACGAGCAGTACTTC
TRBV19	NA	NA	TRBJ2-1	CASSIGPLNEQFF	TGTGCCAGTAGTATAGGGCCGCTTAATGAGCAGTTCTTC
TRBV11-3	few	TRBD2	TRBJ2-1	CASSPGTSGNEQFF	TGTGCCAGCAGCCCCGGGACTAGCGGAAATGAGCAGTTCTTC
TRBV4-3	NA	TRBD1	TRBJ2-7	CASSQDAFGTVTYEQYF	TGCGCCAGCAGCCAAGATGCGTTCGGGACAGTGACCTACGAGCAGTACTTC
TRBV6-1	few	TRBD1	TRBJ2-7	CASSEGTGGSYEQYF	TGTGCCAGCAGTGAAGGGACAGGGGGCTCCTACGAGCAGTACTTC
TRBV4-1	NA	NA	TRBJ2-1	CASSQDAFPEQFF	TGCGCCAGCAGCCAAGACGCGTTCCCTGAGCAGTTCTTC
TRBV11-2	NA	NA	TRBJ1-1	CASSLDGLLPMNTEAFF	TGTGCCAGCAGCTTAGATGGCTTACTACCGATGAACACTGAAGCTTTCTTT
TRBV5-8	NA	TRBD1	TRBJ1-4	CASNIGTGNEKLFF	TGTGCCAGCAACATCGGGACAGGGAATGAAAAACTGTTTTTT
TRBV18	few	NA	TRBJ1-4	CASSPTTRVDEKLFF	TGTGCCAGCTCACCGACGACCCGGGTGGATGAAAAACTGTTTTTT
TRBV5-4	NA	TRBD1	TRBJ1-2	CASSLEEGGLWGYTF	TGTGCCAGCAGCTTGGAGGAAGGGGGCCTTTGGGGCTACACCTTC
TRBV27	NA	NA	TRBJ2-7	CASSYAENYEQYF	TGTGCCAGCAGTTATGCAGAAAACTACGAGCAGTACTTC
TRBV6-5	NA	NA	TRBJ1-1	CASSYLFDRSKIEAFF	TGTGCCAGCAGTTACCTCTTCGACAGGTCCAAGATTGAAGCTTTCTTT
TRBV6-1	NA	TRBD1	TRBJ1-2	CASSEGQGAGYGYTF	TGTGCCAGCAGTGAGGGACAGGGGGCAGGTTATGGCTACACCTTC
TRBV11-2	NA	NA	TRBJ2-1	CASSWGGAAYNEQFF	TGTGCCAGCAGCTGGGGGGGGGCAGCCTACAATGAGCAGTTCTTC
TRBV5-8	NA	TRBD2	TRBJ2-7	CASSSTGLAGPYEQYF	TGTGCCAGCAGCTCGACAGGGCTAGCGGGACCCTACGAGCAGTACTTC
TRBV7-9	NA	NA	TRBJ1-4	CASSGTGKGEKLFF	TGTGCCAGCAGCGGCACAGGGAAGGGCGAAAAACTGTTTTTT
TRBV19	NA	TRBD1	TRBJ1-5	CASSGDRAQPQHF	TGTGCCAGTAGCGGGGACAGGGCTCAGCCCCAGCATTTT